These T cell receptor beta chains were read from a single sample in a study of blood T cell repertoires in COVID-19. Profiling relied on immunoSEQ multiplex PCR, and the TCRdb table lists in-frame clones only, not all of them. Among about 160,000 clones listed, around 92% were seen once. Sequenced sample: peripheral blood. The receptors stem from a man aged 25-45 years with COVID-19, enrolled during active disease. CDR3s include the opening cysteine and the closing phenylalanine or tryptophan. The D gene is left open where the match is weak. The size entry is marked missing in some rows and otherwise reads once, few, many or a size class.

clone_size: -; v_call: TRBV18; j_call: TRBJ1-2; d_call: TRBD1; cdr3_nt: TGTGCCAGCTCACCAGACAGGGCTTATAACTATGGCTACACCTTC; cdr3_aa: CASSPDRAYNYGYTF
clone_size: -; v_call: TRBV27; j_call: TRBJ1-5; d_call: -; cdr3_nt: TGTGCCAGCAGCTGGAGGGACAATCAGCCCCAGCATTTT; cdr3_aa: CASSWRDNQPQHF
clone_size: -; v_call: TRBV6-2/TRBV6-3; j_call: TRBJ2-1; d_call: TRBD2; cdr3_nt: TGTGCCAGCAGCCCCTCCAGCGGGGGGTACAATGAGCAGTTCTTC; cdr3_aa: CASSPSSGGYNEQFF
clone_size: -; v_call: TRBV28; j_call: TRBJ1-1; d_call: TRBD1; cdr3_nt: TGTGCCAGCAGTGGGACAGGGATGAGCACTGAAGCTTTCTTT; cdr3_aa: CASSGTGMSTEAFF
clone_size: -; v_call: TRBV6-5; j_call: TRBJ2-7; d_call: -; cdr3_nt: TGTGCCAGCAGTTACGGGCACGAGCAGTACTTC; cdr3_aa: CASSYGHEQYF
clone_size: -; v_call: TRBV27; j_call: TRBJ1-1; d_call: TRBD1; cdr3_nt: TGTGCCAGCAGTTCACACAGGGGGCGGAACACTGAAGCTTTCTTT; cdr3_aa: CASSSHRGRNTEAFF
clone_size: -; v_call: TRBV4-3; j_call: TRBJ2-7; d_call: -; cdr3_nt: TGCGCCAGCAGCCTAGGGACAAGGGGTTTCCACGAGCAGTACTTC; cdr3_aa: CASSLGTRGFHEQYF
clone_size: -; v_call: TRBV28; j_call: TRBJ2-7; d_call: TRBD1; cdr3_nt: TGTGCCAGCAGCACCACAGGGGGCTACTCCTACGAGCAGTACTTC; cdr3_aa: CASSTTGGYSYEQYF
clone_size: -; v_call: TRBV28; j_call: TRBJ2-3; d_call: TRBD2; cdr3_nt: TGTGCCAGCAGTTCTAGCGGGACGGGGAAAGATACGCAGTATTTT; cdr3_aa: CASSSSGTGKDTQYF
clone_size: -; v_call: TRBV28; j_call: TRBJ2-7; d_call: -; cdr3_nt: TGTGCCAGCGGGTCTGAGGTCGAGCAGTACTTC; cdr3_aa: CASGSEVEQYF
clone_size: -; v_call: TRBV13; j_call: TRBJ2-5; d_call: -; cdr3_nt: TGTGCCAGCAGCTCTATAGTCGATAGCTCTGGGACCCAGTACTTC; cdr3_aa: CASSSIVDSSGTQYF
clone_size: -; v_call: TRBV7-2; j_call: TRBJ2-4; d_call: TRBD1; cdr3_nt: TGTGCCAGCAGCCCCGGACAGGGGGAAAACATTCAGTACTTC; cdr3_aa: CASSPGQGENIQYF
clone_size: -; v_call: TRBV7-9; j_call: TRBJ2-2; d_call: -; cdr3_nt: TGTGCCAGCAGCCTAAGCCCCGGGGAGCTGTTTTTT; cdr3_aa: CASSLSPGELFF
clone_size: -; v_call: TRBV6-5; j_call: TRBJ1-1; d_call: -; cdr3_nt: TGTGCCAGCAGTTACTCTGGCAGGTTGAACACTGAAGCTTTCTTT; cdr3_aa: CASSYSGRLNTEAFF
clone_size: -; v_call: TRBV3-1/TRBV3-2; j_call: TRBJ2-3; d_call: -; cdr3_nt: TGTGCCAGCAGCCCCTCGGGTCCTTATGGCACAGATACGCAGTATTTT; cdr3_aa: CASSPSGPYGTDTQYF
clone_size: -; v_call: TRBV7-9; j_call: TRBJ2-5; d_call: -; cdr3_nt: TGTGCCAGCAGCCAACAGGATAAGCAAGAGACCCAGTACTTC; cdr3_aa: CASSQQDKQETQYF
clone_size: few; v_call: TRBV27; j_call: TRBJ2-1; d_call: TRBD2; cdr3_nt: TGTGCCAGCAGTTTAGCGGGGGGGCCGGACGAGCAGTTCTTC; cdr3_aa: CASSLAGGPDEQFF
clone_size: -; v_call: TRBV14; j_call: TRBJ1-1; d_call: TRBD1; cdr3_nt: TGTGCCAGCAGCGACCTCACAGGGGCAGAAGCTTTCTTT; cdr3_aa: CASSDLTGAEAFF
clone_size: -; v_call: TRBV29-1; j_call: TRBJ2-7; d_call: -; cdr3_nt: TGCAGCGTTGTGGGGGCTGGAGAGCACGAGCAGTACTTC; cdr3_aa: CSVVGAGEHEQYF
clone_size: -; v_call: TRBV5-6; j_call: TRBJ2-3; d_call: TRBD2; cdr3_nt: TGTGCCAGCAAGGGAAAGCGGGAGGGCCTTAGGAACACAGATACGCAGTATTTT; cdr3_aa: CASKGKREGLRNTDTQYF
clone_size: -; v_call: TRBV10-3; j_call: TRBJ2-1; d_call: TRBD2; cdr3_nt: TGTGCCATCAGTGACCCACTAGCGGGAGGGAGCTCCTACAATGAGCAGTTCTTC; cdr3_aa: CAISDPLAGGSSYNEQFF
clone_size: once; v_call: TRBV6-5; j_call: TRBJ1-1; d_call: TRBD1; cdr3_nt: TGTGCCAGCAGTTACTCATCCCCTGACAGGGGAGCTTTCTTT; cdr3_aa: CASSYSSPDRGAFF
clone_size: -; v_call: TRBV7-9; j_call: TRBJ2-7; d_call: TRBD2; cdr3_nt: TGTGCCAGCAGCAATAGCGGGAGGACCTACGAGCAGTACTTC; cdr3_aa: CASSNSGRTYEQYF
clone_size: -; v_call: TRBV5-6; j_call: TRBJ2-1; d_call: TRBD2; cdr3_nt: TGTGCCAGCGTACTAGCGGGAGTAGAGGAGCAGTTCTTC; cdr3_aa: CASVLAGVEEQFF
clone_size: -; v_call: TRBV19; j_call: TRBJ1-1; d_call: -; cdr3_nt: TGTGCAAGTAGTATCGGTAGGGAGGCTGAAGCTTTCTTT; cdr3_aa: CASSIGREAEAFF
clone_size: -; v_call: TRBV11-2; j_call: TRBJ2-3; d_call: -; cdr3_nt: TGTGCCAGCAGCTTATTCTCAGTCTCTAGCACAGATACGCAGTATTTT; cdr3_aa: CASSLFSVSSTDTQYF
clone_size: -; v_call: TRBV29-1; j_call: TRBJ2-6; d_call: -; cdr3_nt: TGCAGCGTTCCCGGTGGCTCTGGGGCCAACGTCCTGACTTTC; cdr3_aa: CSVPGGSGANVLTF
clone_size: once; v_call: TRBV5-1; j_call: TRBJ1-4; d_call: TRBD1; cdr3_nt: TGCGCCAGCAGCTTGTTTCTGACCCGGGGACAGAATGAAAAACTGTTTTTT; cdr3_aa: CASSLFLTRGQNEKLFF
clone_size: -; v_call: TRBV28; j_call: TRBJ1-2; d_call: -; cdr3_nt: TGTGCCAGCAGTCCCCCGGACATCGGAATCAACTATGGCTACACCTTC; cdr3_aa: CASSPPDIGINYGYTF
clone_size: -; v_call: TRBV28; j_call: TRBJ1-5; d_call: -; cdr3_nt: TGTGCCAGCAGTTTATTCGCGGGCAATCAGCCCCAGCATTTT; cdr3_aa: CASSLFAGNQPQHF
clone_size: -; v_call: TRBV30; j_call: TRBJ2-7; d_call: TRBD2; cdr3_nt: TGTGCCTGGACCGCGCCGGGAGGAAATTTTAGGGACGAGCAGTACTTC; cdr3_aa: CAWTAPGGNFRDEQYF
clone_size: -; v_call: TRBV11-2; j_call: TRBJ2-7; d_call: -; cdr3_nt: TGTGCCAGCAGCACATACTACGAGCAGTACTTC; cdr3_aa: CASSTYYEQYF
clone_size: -; v_call: TRBV7-2; j_call: TRBJ2-7; d_call: TRBD2; cdr3_nt: TGTGCCAGCAGCTCGGGACTAGCGACTACCCAAGAGCAGTACTTC; cdr3_aa: CASSSGLATTQEQYF
clone_size: -; v_call: TRBV6-5; j_call: TRBJ1-4; d_call: TRBD1; cdr3_nt: TGTGCCAGCAGGGGAGAAGACAGGGGGCGGGAAAAACTGTTTTTT; cdr3_aa: CASRGEDRGREKLFF
clone_size: -; v_call: TRBV19; j_call: TRBJ2-2; d_call: -; cdr3_nt: TGTGCCAGTAGACTCGGCCCCGGGGACACCGGGGAGCTGTTTTTT; cdr3_aa: CASRLGPGDTGELFF
clone_size: -; v_call: TRBV5-4; j_call: TRBJ2-6; d_call: TRBD1; cdr3_nt: TGTGCCAGCAGTTCGGACAGGAGCCTGAGGAACGTCCTGACTTTC; cdr3_aa: CASSSDRSLRNVLTF
clone_size: -; v_call: TRBV7-9; j_call: TRBJ1-2; d_call: TRBD1; cdr3_nt: TGTGCCAGCAGCAGCGGGGGGACAGGGGACTATGGCTACACCTTC; cdr3_aa: CASSSGGTGDYGYTF
clone_size: -; v_call: TRBV30; j_call: TRBJ2-3; d_call: -; cdr3_nt: TGTGCCTCCTCGGGGAACACAGATACGCAGTATTTT; cdr3_aa: CASSGNTDTQYF
clone_size: -; v_call: TRBV5-1; j_call: TRBJ1-5; d_call: TRBD1; cdr3_nt: TGCGCCAGCAGCTCCGGGACAGGGGGAAATCAGCCCCAGCATTTT; cdr3_aa: CASSSGTGGNQPQHF
clone_size: -; v_call: TRBV7-9; j_call: TRBJ2-2; d_call: TRBD1; cdr3_nt: TGTGCCAGCAGGTCCAGGGGGCAGAACACCGGGGAGCTGTTTTTT; cdr3_aa: CASRSRGQNTGELFF
clone_size: -; v_call: TRBV27; j_call: TRBJ2-7; d_call: -; cdr3_nt: TGTGCCAGCAGTTTAGGAGGTTCTGTCCGCGAGCAGTACTTC; cdr3_aa: CASSLGGSVREQYF
clone_size: -; v_call: TRBV10-3; j_call: TRBJ1-2; d_call: TRBD1; cdr3_nt: TGTGCCATCAGTGTGGGACAGGGGACGAATGGCTACACCTTC; cdr3_aa: CAISVGQGTNGYTF
clone_size: -; v_call: TRBV7-2; j_call: TRBJ2-7; d_call: TRBD2; cdr3_nt: TGTGCCAGCAGCTTAGCTATTATGTTAGCGGGAGGGCCTGGCTACGAGCAGTACTTC; cdr3_aa: CASSLAIMLAGGPGYEQYF
clone_size: -; v_call: TRBV24-1; j_call: TRBJ1-2; d_call: TRBD1; cdr3_nt: TGTGCCACCAGTGAGGGGGACAGGGGATTCAGCTATGGCTACACCTTC; cdr3_aa: CATSEGDRGFSYGYTF
clone_size: -; v_call: TRBV6-5; j_call: TRBJ1-1; d_call: TRBD1; cdr3_nt: TGTGCCAGCAGTTACCAGGGGGGCTACACTGAAGCTTTCTTT; cdr3_aa: CASSYQGGYTEAFF
clone_size: -; v_call: TRBV19; j_call: TRBJ2-7; d_call: TRBD1; cdr3_nt: TGTGCCAGTAGTATGCAGGGGGCTGTTTCTAACGAGCAGTACTTC; cdr3_aa: CASSMQGAVSNEQYF
clone_size: -; v_call: TRBV7-3; j_call: TRBJ1-1; d_call: -; cdr3_nt: TGTGCCAGCAGTCGTGCGTCAAACACTGAAGCTTTCTTT; cdr3_aa: CASSRASNTEAFF
clone_size: once; v_call: TRBV6-6; j_call: TRBJ1-1; d_call: TRBD1; cdr3_nt: TGTGCCAGCAGTTACGGGACAGGGGGTGTGAACACTGAAGCTTTCTTT; cdr3_aa: CASSYGTGGVNTEAFF
clone_size: -; v_call: TRBV6-4; j_call: TRBJ2-2; d_call: -; cdr3_nt: TGTGCCAGCACTCCGACAGCAGGTTACACCGGGGAGCTGTTTTTT; cdr3_aa: CASTPTAGYTGELFF
clone_size: -; v_call: TRBV5-6; j_call: TRBJ1-3; d_call: -; cdr3_nt: TGTGCCAGCACCCTCAGAAGAAACTCTGGAAACACCATATATTTT; cdr3_aa: CASTLRRNSGNTIYF
clone_size: -; v_call: TRBV14; j_call: TRBJ2-7; d_call: -; cdr3_nt: TGTGCCAGCAGCCGAACAGGAAGCCCCTCCTACGAGCAGTACTTC; cdr3_aa: CASSRTGSPSYEQYF
clone_size: -; v_call: TRBV7-9; j_call: TRBJ2-4; d_call: -; cdr3_nt: TGTGCCAGCAGCTTGATCAGGGTAGCCAAAAACATTCAGTACTTC; cdr3_aa: CASSLIRVAKNIQYF
clone_size: -; v_call: TRBV27; j_call: TRBJ2-2; d_call: -; cdr3_nt: TGTGCCAGCAGTTCCCCTTACACCGGGGAGCTGTTTTTT; cdr3_aa: CASSSPYTGELFF
clone_size: -; v_call: TRBV27; j_call: TRBJ1-5; d_call: -; cdr3_nt: TGTGCCAGCAGTTTAGCCGGGGAGGGCAATCAGCCCCAGCATTTT; cdr3_aa: CASSLAGEGNQPQHF
clone_size: -; v_call: TRBV4-3; j_call: TRBJ1-4; d_call: -; cdr3_nt: TGCGCCAGCAGCCCCCTGGGGGGAGGGGAGGGCGAAAAACTGTTTTTT; cdr3_aa: CASSPLGGGEGEKLFF
clone_size: -; v_call: TRBV4-3; j_call: TRBJ1-1; d_call: -; cdr3_nt: TGCGCCAGCAGCCAAGACAGGGTGAACACTGAAGCTTTCTTT; cdr3_aa: CASSQDRVNTEAFF
clone_size: -; v_call: TRBV6-1; j_call: TRBJ2-2; d_call: -; cdr3_nt: TGTGCCAGCAGTGAAGTAGCGAACCGCTTTGGGGAGCTGTTTTTT; cdr3_aa: CASSEVANRFGELFF
clone_size: -; v_call: TRBV19; j_call: TRBJ2-7; d_call: TRBD2; cdr3_nt: TGTGCCAGTACGGGAGGGGGCTACGAGCAGTACTTC; cdr3_aa: CASTGGGYEQYF
clone_size: -; v_call: TRBV18; j_call: TRBJ1-4; d_call: -; cdr3_nt: TGTGCCAGCTCACCACGGGCTATAAATGAAAAACTGTTTTTT; cdr3_aa: CASSPRAINEKLFF
clone_size: -; v_call: TRBV15; j_call: TRBJ1-5; d_call: -; cdr3_nt: TGTGCCACCAGCAGAGAGACACCTAGCAATCAGCCCCAGCATTTT; cdr3_aa: CATSRETPSNQPQHF